These T cell receptor beta chains were read from a single sample in a study of cytomegalovirus exposure and HLA in healthy donors. Only in-frame clones appear in the TCRdb table, and some are missing; sequencing was by immunoSEQ multiplex PCR. The sample includes under 250,000 clones, about nine tenths of them seen just once. Sequenced material: PBMCs. The receptors here all came from a woman younger than 30 in good health and CMV-seropositive. Each CDR3 is given with its conserved first and last residue. A D gene is named only where the DNA matches it firmly. Clone sizes are given selectively: once, few, many, or a class where the clone is expanded.

TRBV27,NA,NA,TRBJ2-7,CASSWQYREQGFDSYEQYF,TGTGCCAGCAGTTGGCAATACCGGGAACAGGGTTTCGACTCCTACGAGCAGTACTTC
TRBV12-5,NA,TRBD2,TRBJ2-7,CASGRSGLAAYEQYF,TGTGCTAGTGGCCGGAGTGGACTAGCGGCCTACGAGCAGTACTTC
TRBV7-9,NA,TRBD1,TRBJ1-2,CASSGQGAPVDGYTF,TGTGCCAGCAGTGGGCAGGGGGCTCCCGTCGATGGCTACACCTTC
TRBV18,NA,NA,TRBJ1-5,CASSRIPGSEQPQHF,TGTGCCAGCTCACGGATTCCCGGGTCGGAACAGCCCCAGCATTTT
TRBV4-1,NA,NA,TRBJ2-3,CASSQDLALSTDTQYF,TGCGCCAGCAGCCAAGATCTAGCGTTAAGCACAGATACGCAGTATTTT
TRBV11-2,NA,NA,TRBJ2-7,CASSLGLFYEQYF,TGTGCCAGCAGCTTAGGACTATTCTACGAGCAGTACTTC
TRBV15,NA,NA,TRBJ1-1,CATLQTKQNTEAFF,TGTGCCACCCTGCAGACAAAGCAGAACACTGAAGCTTTCTTT
TRBV2,NA,TRBD2,TRBJ2-1,CASSEEGRWVGGRDNEQFF,TGTGCCAGCAGTGAAGAGGGGCGTTGGGTCGGCGGGAGGGACAATGAGCAGTTCTTC
TRBV27,NA,TRBD1,TRBJ1-1,CASSLGPDRARAFF,TGTGCCAGCAGTTTAGGTCCCGACAGGGCCAGAGCTTTCTTT
TRBV7-2,NA,NA,TRBJ2-1,CASSPDSTYNEQFF,TGTGCCAGCAGCCCGGACTCCACTTACAATGAGCAGTTCTTC
TRBV4-1,NA,NA,TRBJ2-6,CASRVGGGITGLTGANVLTF,TGCGCCAGCAGAGTGGGAGGGGGTATCACAGGCCTTACTGGGGCCAACGTCCTGACTTTC
TRBV9,NA,TRBD2,TRBJ2-1,CASSVVAGGPSEQFF,TGTGCCAGCAGCGTAGTGGCGGGAGGGCCCAGTGAGCAGTTCTTC
TRBV6-5,NA,TRBD1,TRBJ1-1,CASSLPGTVNTEAFF,TGTGCCAGCAGCCTACCCGGGACAGTAAACACTGAAGCTTTCTTT
TRBV5-1,NA,NA,TRBJ2-1,CASSLGVDFYNEQFF,TGCGCCAGCAGCTTGGGGGTAGACTTTTACAATGAGCAGTTCTTC
TRBV5-1,NA,NA,TRBJ1-4,CASRETKRTNEKLFF,TGCGCCAGCAGGGAGACAAAGCGGACTAATGAAAAACTGTTTTTT
TRBV6-4,NA,NA,TRBJ2-1,CASSDRWRTVFSEQFF,TGTGCCAGCAGTGACAGGTGGAGGACCGTTTTCAGTGAGCAGTTCTTC
TRBV7-2,few,TRBD1,TRBJ2-7,CASSTRTGGEQYF,TGTGCCAGCAGCACCCGGACAGGGGGCGAGCAGTACTTC
TRBV30,NA,TRBD1,TRBJ1-6,CAWRQETGRSSPLHF,TGTGCCTGGAGGCAAGAGACAGGGAGAAGCTCACCCCTCCACTTT
TRBV5-5,NA,NA,TRBJ1-2,CASSPPGVGRGYTF,TGTGCCAGCAGCCCTCCGGGAGTCGGTCGTGGCTACACCTTC
TRBV14,NA,NA,TRBJ1-1,CASSRSTEAFF,TGTGCCAGCAGCCGGAGCACTGAAGCTTTCTTT
TRBV5-1,NA,NA,TRBJ2-3,CASSFSTREDTQYF,TGCGCCAGCAGCTTTAGCACCAGAGAAGATACGCAGTATTTT
TRBV9,NA,TRBD1,TRBJ2-5,CASSAPGGRETQYF,TGTGCCAGCAGCGCCCCAGGGGGCAGAGAGACCCAGTACTTC
TRBV19,NA,NA,TRBJ2-7,CASSIVRTGEQYF,TGTGCCAGTAGTATAGTTAGAACAGGGGAGCAGTACTTC
TRBV2,NA,NA,TRBJ1-1,CASDVGRNTEAFF,TGTGCCAGCGACGTGGGGAGGAACACTGAAGCTTTCTTT
TRBV28,NA,NA,TRBJ1-5,CASSGQYQPQHF,TGTGCCAGCAGTGGACAGTATCAGCCCCAGCATTTT
TRBV4-1,NA,TRBD2,TRBJ2-2,CASSQDGLAATGELFF,TGCGCCAGCAGCCAAGATGGACTAGCGGCCACCGGGGAGCTGTTTTTT
TRBV28,NA,TRBD1,TRBJ2-7,CASSAWTGVSAYEQYF,TGTGCCAGCAGTGCATGGACAGGGGTTAGCGCCTACGAGCAGTACTTC
TRBV4-1,NA,TRBD1,TRBJ2-7,CASSQDGTAQDEQYF,TGCGCCAGCAGCCAAGATGGGACAGCTCAGGACGAGCAGTACTTC
TRBV12-5,NA,NA,TRBJ2-1,CASGLRAGLSYNEQFF,TGTGCTAGTGGTTTGAGGGCAGGACTATCCTACAATGAGCAGTTCTTC
TRBV15,NA,NA,TRBJ2-7,CATSRGNRAYEQYF,TGTGCCACCAGCAGAGGGAACAGGGCTTACGAGCAGTACTTC
TRBV2,NA,TRBD2,TRBJ2-2,CASSEGLAGETNTGELFF,TGTGCCAGCAGTGAAGGACTAGCGGGAGAAACGAACACCGGGGAGCTGTTTTTT
TRBV19,NA,TRBD1,TRBJ1-1,CASSVPTGEAFF,TGTGCCAGTAGTGTCCCTACAGGGGAGGCTTTCTTT
TRBV5-1,NA,NA,TRBJ2-7,CASSLSSYEQYF,TGCGCCAGCAGTCTCAGCTCCTACGAGCAGTACTTC
TRBV6-4,once,NA,TRBJ2-3,CASSESGEIDTQYF,TGTGCCAGCAGTGAATCAGGGGAAATAGATACGCAGTATTTT
TRBV2,NA,TRBD2,TRBJ2-4,CASSARGREGNIQYF,TGTGCCAGCAGTGCCCGGGGGAGGGAGGGAAACATTCAGTACTTC
TRBV5-1,NA,TRBD1,TRBJ1-4,CASSRTGGREKLFF,TGCGCCAGCAGCCGGACAGGGGGTCGGGAAAAACTGTTTTTT
TRBV30,NA,NA,TRBJ1-2,CAWSVSPRVGYTF,TGTGCCTGGAGTGTATCTCCCAGGGTCGGCTACACCTTC